Below, 3 T cell receptor beta chains from the same sample are listed, as sequenced in a study of cytomegalovirus exposure and HLA in healthy donors. Use of 60 Vbeta and 13 Jbeta primers characterized the PCR. The repertoire was sequenced with immunoSEQ multiplex PCR; TCRdb's copy has only in-frame clones and lacks some. The table has some 200,000 clones, 81% seen once. The sequencing input was PBMCs. Receptors originate from a man in his fifties in good health and CMV-seronegative.

DNA for the CDR3: TGTGCCAGCGGCAGGGCCAGTCCTCAATCCTACGAGCAGTACTTC. Protein product: CASGRASPQSYEQYF. The rearrangement links TRBV19 to TRBJ2-7; a weak D match, TRBD1 (5 bases). The V gene lost 9 bases and the J gene lost 1 base, with 19 bases spanning the gap. The CDR3 runs to 15 residues. Germline CDR1 is LNHDA and CDR2 is SQIVND (reference sequence).

This clone was seen just once. V usage is TRBV10-1 and J usage is TRBJ2-1, with D possibly being TRBD2 (5 bases). CDR1 is WNHNN and CDR2 is SYGVQD in the germline V gene (reference sequence). CDR3 length: 13 amino acids. V gave up 8 bases and J gave up 4 bases, with 12 bases separating them. CDR3 loop: CASVAGVYNEQFF. The CDR3 coding sequence is TGCGCCAGCGTCGCCGGGGTTTACAATGAGCAGTTCTTC.

This clone was recorded a few times. V is TRBV19 and J is TRBJ2-2, with 14 bases matching TRBD2. Germline V lookup: CDR1 LNHDA, CDR2 SQIVND (reference sequence). V dropped 7 bases and J dropped 1; count of bases not matched to a gene: 5. The CDR3 contains 17 residues. As DNA, the CDR3 is TGTGCCAGTACCGGACTAGCGGGGGGACGGAACACCGGGGAGCTGTTTTTT. Its protein is CASTGLAGGRNTGELFF.